The present T cell receptor (beta chain) was sequenced within a study of immune evolution from preneoplasia to lung adenocarcinoma (dated by TCRdb to the early 2020s). For the study in its entirety: No AAH lesions showed HLA loss of heterozygosity, compared with about 6.3% of AIS, 15% of MIA and approximately 35% of ADC lesions. The immune data were integrated with whole exome sequencing and methylation data obtained from the same cohort of nodules. Resected precursor lesions (AAH, AIS, MIA) and invasive adenocarcinomas were each compared against paired morphologically normal lung tissue. Sample size was determined by specimen availability and not by a prior power calculation. A total of 40 to 60 patients with pulmonary nodules who underwent surgical resection were included in the overall cohort. TCR sequencing data came from about 52 patients. The study reported that about a hundred samples were used for TCR sequencing. The study profiled immune contexture across lung adenocarcinoma precursors and invasive adenocarcinoma using immune gene expression, TCR sequencing and multiplex immunofluorescence. POLYSOLVER was used to infer Class I HLA alleles from exome data, and LOHHLA was used to detect allele-specific HLA loss.

Resection was performed on patients in Japan or China between the mid-2010s and the late 2010s. The histologic diagnosis of each case was independently confirmed on H&E slides by two lung cancer pathologists. For nucleic acid extraction, premalignant or tumor cells were enriched by macro-dissection following pathologic assessment. FFPE tissue was used for DNA isolation with the AllPrep DNA/RNA FFPE Kit. A remark on this clone: Its antigen remains undetermined. No much larger clonotype is one base removed from it; base qualities were not supplied.

What the research found in general, with its limitations: KRAS-mutant nodules showed the highest T cell clonality compared with EGFR-mutant or double wild-type lesions. The highest clonality was observed in normal lung, whereas higher T cell density and diversity but lower clonality appeared to be present in later-stage lesions. The findings reflected association rather than direct causation, and larger cohorts with long-term follow-up and longitudinal biopsies were considered necessary. Because all patients came from Japan and China, whether the findings apply to Western populations was uncertain. The highest top T cell clone frequencies were observed in normal lung, and a progressive decrease in top T cell clone frequencies appeared to occur from AAH through AIS, MIA and invasive adenocarcinoma.

Using the immunoSEQ hsTCRbeta Kit, TCR beta CDR3 regions were sequenced from DNA. On the study's bioinformatics: The ImmunoSEQ Analyzer was used to analyse the TCR sequencing data. T cell clonality was defined as 1 minus Pielou's evenness computed on productive rearrangements. To measure T cell diversity, the inverse Simpson index was applied to productive templates. T cell density was expressed as TCR beta template counts normalized to usable DNA, with usable DNA estimated by amplifying and sequencing housekeeping genes. Two-sided Kruskal-Wallis tests were used to compare TCR metrics between histologic stages. TCRdb retrieved this table from immuneACCESS and kept in-frame rearrangements only. Not all clones are present; in checked studies, unresolved V genes account for under half, and no reason is known for the remainder. V and J calls and clone size are copied from that table; D and trimming were computed from the DNA. Across this sample there are roughly 5,000 clones, with roughly 90% seen only once. Around 2% of the sample belongs to the ten largest clones.

The CDR3 covers 13 residues, taking in both the cysteine and the phenylalanine. The entry retains the CDR3 DNA only, 39 bases that are in frame from base 1. V is cut back by 8 bases and J by 4 bases, with 6 bases in the junction unmatched. CDR1 and CDR2 were assigned from the germline V gene (reference sequence) as SEHNR and FQNEAQ. The origin of this receptor is a person aged 70 to 79 with lung adenocarcinoma. The sample was FFPE atypical adenomatous hyperplasia tissue from the lung. The cell subset or site label, as the study defines it: atypical adenomatous hyperplasia (AAH), lung preneoplasia. The chain joins TRBV7-9 to TRBJ1-1, with TRBD1 matching 8 junction bases. The CDR3 corresponds to CASGQTGGTEAFF. The DNA sequence is given as TGTGCCAGCGGACAAACAGGGGGCACTGAAGCTTTCTTT. The entire variable domain, with the stretches around the CDR3 drawn from the reference TRBV7-9 and TRBJ1-1 proteins, is DTGVSQNPRHKITKRGQNVTFRCDPISEHNRLYWYRQTLGQGPEFLTYFQNEAQLEKSRLLSDRFSAERPKGSFSTLEIQRTEQGDSAMYLCASGQTGGTEAFFGQGTRLTVV.